This T cell receptor (beta chain) was captured in a study of a mutant IDH1 vaccine in newly diagnosed glioma. Of note for this clone: The antigen remains undetermined.

Assay: immunoSEQ multiplex PCR; the TCRdb copy retains only in-frame clones and omits some. The data show tens of thousands of clones, 81% seen once. This CDR3 spans 16 amino acids. CDR1 is SGDLS and CDR2 is YYNGEE in the germline V gene. With V trimmed by 4 bases and J by 6 bases, 10 bases remained unmatched. The time point is: week 47, end of study. Vaccination comprised doses that each held 300 ug of mutant IDH1 20-mer peptide, plus topical imiquimod. This sequence originates from a man aged 40-50 years with glioma. The rearrangement joins TRBV9 to TRBJ2-7; TRBD2 matches at 13 bases. Sample: PBMCs, taken from a glioma patient whose treatment included an IDH1 peptide vaccine. The CDR3 region has the DNA TGTGCCAGCAGCCCCGGACTAGCGGGGGCCCTCGCCGAGCAGTACTTC. This encodes CASSPGLAGALAEQYF.